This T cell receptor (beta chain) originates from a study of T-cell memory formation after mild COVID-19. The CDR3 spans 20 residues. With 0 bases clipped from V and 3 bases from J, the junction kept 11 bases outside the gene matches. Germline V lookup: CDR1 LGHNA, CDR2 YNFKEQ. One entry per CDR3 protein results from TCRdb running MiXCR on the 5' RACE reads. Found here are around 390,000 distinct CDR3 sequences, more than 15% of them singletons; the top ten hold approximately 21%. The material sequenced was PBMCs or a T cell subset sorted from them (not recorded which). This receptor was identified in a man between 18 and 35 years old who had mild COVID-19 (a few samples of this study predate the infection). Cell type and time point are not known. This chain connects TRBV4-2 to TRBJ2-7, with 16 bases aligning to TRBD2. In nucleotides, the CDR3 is TGTGCCAGCAGCCAAGAGGGCCAAGGGACTAGCGGGGGGGTGGTCTACGAGCAGTACTTC. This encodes CASSQEGQGTSGGVVYEQYF.